The 23 T cell receptor beta chains below were found in one sample sequenced in a study of cytomegalovirus exposure and HLA in healthy donors (dated by TCRdb to 2015 to 2018). The library was prepared using the immunoSEQ multiplex PCR assay. For the multiplex PCR, a mixture combining 60 forward primers for TCR Vbeta segments and 13 reverse primers for TCR Jbeta segments was used. TCRdb carries this immuneACCESS record with in-frame sequences only. Its versions omit some clonotypes, under half of them owing to an unresolved V gene in the studies checked, with the rest unexplained. The sample table records 150,000 to 200,000 clones; 82% of these occur just once. About 1.5% of the sample goes to the ten largest clones. The sample was PBMCs. Source of these receptors: a man in his forties or fifties in good health and CMV-seronegative.

Comments on this clone: A read error may produce the germline difference seen at one junction end. The chain uses TRBV7-7 and TRBJ2-2, with 7 bases fitting TRBD1. The CDR3 consists of 17 residues. Germline assignment: CDR1 SSHAT and CDR2 FNYEAQ (reference sequence). This CDR3 is CASSQRHDRVNTGELFF. The CDR3 DNA reads TGTGCTAGCAGCCAACGCCACGACAGGGTAAACACCGGGGAGCTGTTTTTT.

This clone appeared once. This chain joins TRBV7-9 and TRBJ2-7, with D perhaps TRBD2 (6 bases). Between the trimmed V and J ends, which lost 4 bases and 2 bases, there was a span of 12 bases. Per germline, CDR1 SEHNR and CDR2 FQNEAQ (reference sequence). This CDR3 is built from 14 residues. The CDR3 sequence: CASSSGTPTYEQYF. The CDR3 region has the DNA TGTGCCAGCAGCTCCGGGACTCCTACCTACGAGCAGTACTTC.

The J gene is TRBJ2-7, the V gene TRBV19; TRBD1 matches at 11 bases. V was clipped by 3 bases and J by 4 bases; unmatched bases: 14. CDR3 size: 18 residues. Per germline, CDR1 LNHDA and CDR2 SQIVND (reference sequence). The CDR3 DNA sequence: TGTGCCAGTAGTATCAGGACAGGAGGGACAGGGGGACGGTACGAGCAGTACTTC. This translates into CASSIRTGGTGGRYEQYF.

This clone was observed once. V and J are TRBV7-9 and TRBJ2-5; no definite D call. Per germline, CDR1 SEHNR and CDR2 FQNEAQ (reference sequence). The CDR3 runs 11 residues. V lost 5 bases to trimming and J lost 7 bases, with 8 bases between them. CDR3 nucleotides: TGTGCCAGCAGCCTACGAGGGACCCAGTACTTC. It encodes CASSLRGTQYF.

The chain couples TRBV6-5 to TRBJ2-3, with TRBD1 identical over 12 bases. V lost 6 bases, J lost 2 bases, and 3 bases stayed unmatched. The germline CDR1 and CDR2 sequences are MNHEY and SVGAGI. CDR3 length equals 15 residues. As DNA, the CDR3 is TGTGCCAGCAGGAGGGACAGGGGGCCCACAGATACGCAGTATTTT. Translated: CASRRDRGPTDTQYF.

The V gene is TRBV5-1, the J gene TRBJ2-7, with TRBD1 matching over 9 bases. Germline-derived CDR1 and CDR2 are SGHRS and YFSETQ. Trimming cost V 0 bases and J 5 bases; bases outside gene matches: 9. CDR3 length: 16 amino acids. The CDR3 loop is CASSLAGTGRANEQYF. CDR3 DNA sequence: TGCGCCAGCAGCTTGGCCGGGACAGGGAGGGCCAACGAGCAGTACTTC. Complete variable domain (other parts from reference TRBV5-1 and TRBJ2-7): KAGVTQTPRYLIKTRGQQVTLSCSPISGHRSVSWYQQTPGQGLQFLFEYFSETQRNKGNFPGRFSGRQFSNSRSEMNVSTLELGDSALYLCASSLAGTGRANEQYFGPGTRLTVT.

The V and J genes are TRBV9 and TRBJ2-1; TRBD2 matches at 7 bases. The CDR3 contains 18 residues. After removal of 0 bases from V and 4 bases from J, the junction contained 13 bases not matched to a gene. The V gene's germline CDR1 is SGDLS and CDR2 YYNGEE. In DNA form, the CDR3 reads TGTGCCAGCAGCGTAGGAATGACGCGGGTGGGAGGGTACAATGAGCAGTTCTTC. This translates into CASSVGMTRVGGYNEQFF.

V gene TRBV7-8 combines with J gene TRBJ2-5; D is uncertain. Trimming removed 1 base at V and 3 bases at J, with 3 bases between. The germline V gene encodes CDR1 SGHVS and CDR2 FQNEAQ. The CDR3 sequence is 12 residues long. The CDR3 DNA reads TGTGCCAGCAGCTTAGGAGAAGAGACCCAGTACTTC. Its translation is CASSLGEETQYF. Full variable domain (remainder filled in from reference TRBV7-8 and TRBJ2-5): GAGVSQSPRYKVAKRGQDVALRCDPISGHVSLFWYQQALGQGPEFLTYFQNEAQLDKSGLPSDRFFAERPEGSVSTLKIQRTQQEDSAVYLCASSLGEETQYFGPGTRLLVL.

The chain links TRBV28 to TRBJ2-6; no clear D. In germline, CDR1 is MDHEN, CDR2 SYDVKM. Trimming removed 1 base from V and 0 bases from J, with 7 bases in between. The CDR3 spans 16 residues. This CDR3 is CASSLYADSGANVLTF. In DNA, the CDR3 is TGTGCCAGCAGTTTATATGCGGACTCTGGGGCCAACGTCCTGACTTTC.

CDR3 sequence reads: CASSPQGPSNQPQHF. As DNA, the CDR3 is TGTGCCAGCAGTCCCCAGGGGCCTAGCAATCAGCCCCAGCATTTT. V is TRBV2 and J is TRBJ1-5; weak D call: TRBD1 (6 bases). Trimming stripped 5 bases from V and 0 bases from J, with 11 bases between. CDR3 size: 15 residues. CDR1 SNHLY and CDR2 FYNNEI come from the germline V gene.

V usage is TRBV2 and J usage is TRBJ2-1; 8 bases are shared with TRBD1. The CDR3 contains 14 residues. With 4 bases clipped from V and 9 bases from J, the junction kept 8 bases outside the gene matches. In germline, CDR1 is SNHLY, CDR2 FYNNEI. The CDR3 spells CASSVYRGTLEQFF. As DNA, the CDR3 is TGTGCCAGCAGTGTTTACAGGGGGACCCTTGAGCAGTTCTTC.

The rearrangement uses TRBV5-1 and TRBJ2-2, with a tentative D call TRBD1 (7 bases). CDR3 size: 16 residues. V was pared by 3 bases and J by 0 bases, with 12 bases between. CDR1 and CDR2 (germline): SGHRS, YFSETQ. The CDR3 DNA sequence: TGCGCCAGCAGCTCCGCGGGACAGTCGAACACCGGGGAGCTGTTTTTT. As protein: CASSSAGQSNTGELFF.

This clone was detected once. The V and J genes are TRBV28 and TRBJ1-2; 8 bases fit TRBD1. This CDR3 is built from 13 residues. The V and J ends lost 5 bases and 5 bases, in that order; junction bases with no gene match: 4. Germline assignment: CDR1 MDHEN and CDR2 SYDVKM. This CDR3 is CASSPRTGYGYTF. CDR3 nucleotide sequence: TGTGCCAGCAGTCCGCGGACAGGGTATGGCTACACCTTC.

The rearrangement links TRBV11-1 to TRBJ2-5, with a weak D call TRBD2 (6 bases). The CDR3 has 15 residues. Looked up from germline, CDR1 is SGHAT and CDR2 is FQDESV (reference sequence). Trimming removed 1 base from V and 1 base from J, with 10 bases in between. The CDR3 loop is CASSLDGGSQETQYF. The CDR3 nucleotides read TGTGCCAGCAGCTTAGACGGGGGATCCCAAGAGACCCAGTACTTC.

This rearrangement joins TRBV28 to TRBJ1-2; 7 nucleotides align to TRBD1. The CDR3 length is 14 residues. Germline values: CDR1 MDHEN, CDR2 SYDVKM. Unmatched junction bases numbered 7, after V lost 8 bases and J lost 1 base. CDR3 bases: TGTGCCAGCGTACGGACAGGCGGTAACTATGGCTACACCTTC. This sequence encodes CASVRTGGNYGYTF.

V and J are TRBV6-1 and TRBJ2-7; tentative D call: TRBD1 (5 bases). CDR3 length: 14 residues. The germline CDR1 and CDR2 sequences are MNHNS and SASEGT. Trimming took off 4 bases at V and 5 bases at J, with 15 bases between the two ends. CDR3 region: CASSGTGSRDEQYF. The DNA of the CDR3 is TGTGCCAGCAGTGGAACAGGATCCCGGGACGAGCAGTACTTC.

The chain uses TRBV19 and TRBJ2-1; TRBD2 aligns across 10 bases. CDR3 length equals 18 residues. Unmatched junction bases numbered 12, after V lost 7 bases and J lost 0 bases. Germline CDR1 and CDR2: LNHDA and SQIVND (reference sequence). CDR3 protein: CASTSTGLAVSSYNEQFF. Here the CDR3 DNA reads TGTGCCAGTACTTCCACTGGACTAGCGGTCAGCTCCTACAATGAGCAGTTCTTC. The entire variable domain, with the rest obtained from reference TRBV19 and TRBJ2-1, is as follows: DGGITQSPKYLFRKEGQNVTLSCEQNLNHDAMYWYRQDPGQGLRLIYYSQIVNDFQKGDIAEGYSVSREKKESFPLTVTSAQKNPTAFYLCASTSTGLAVSSYNEQFFGPGTRLTVL.

V is TRBV30 and J is TRBJ1-3; 7 nucleotides agree with TRBD1. This CDR3 is 16 amino acids long. Germline-derived CDR1 and CDR2 are GTSNPN and SVGIG (reference sequence). Trimming removed 1 base from V and 3 bases from J; junction bases left unmatched: 9. The CDR3 sequence is CAWSARTGMRGNTIYF. CDR3 DNA: TGTGCCTGGAGTGCCCGGACAGGCATGCGTGGAAACACCATATATTTT.

This clone was picked up a small number of times. The CDR3 bases are TGTGCCAGCAGTCCCGGGGAGCTCTATGGCTACACCTTC. Translation gives CASSPGELYGYTF. The gene calls are TRBV6-5 and TRBJ1-2; D gene uncertain. CDR1 is MNHEY and CDR2 is SVGAGI in the germline V gene. The CDR3 extends over 13 amino acids. The ends were cut back, 5 bases at V and 4 bases at J, with 11 bases in the middle.

In this sample, this clone turned up once. The chain recombines TRBV5-4 with TRBJ2-5; weak D call: TRBD2 (6 bases). CDR1 is SGHNT and CDR2 is YYREEE in the germline V gene (reference sequence). Between the trimmed V and J ends, which lost 6 bases and 2 bases, there was a span of 17 bases. The CDR3 totals 15 residues. DNA for the CDR3: TGTGCCAGCACCTTAGGTGGAGGGGTTCAAGAGACCCAGTACTTC. Protein product: CASTLGGGVQETQYF.

The rearrangement joins TRBV7-3 to TRBJ2-1, with 10 bases identical to TRBD1. The CDR3 contains 15 residues. Germline CDR1 reads SGHTA; CDR2 reads FQGTGA. Trimming removed 4 bases from V and 7 bases from J; junction bases left unmatched: 7. DNA for the CDR3: TGTGCCAGCAGCTCCCGACAGGGGGCTGCGAATGAGCAGTTCTTC. The encoded protein is CASSSRQGAANEQFF.

The chain combines TRBV23-1 with TRBJ2-3, with 7 bases aligning to TRBD1. TRBV23-1 is recorded as an ORF, its role being uncertain. V lost 0 bases, J lost 4 bases, and 4 bases stayed unmatched. The CDR3 has 15 amino acids. In DNA form, the CDR3 reads TGCGCCAGCAGTCAATCTGGACAGGAATCAGATACGCAGTATTTT. Protein sequence: CASSQSGQESDTQYF.

The rearrangement links TRBV7-9 to TRBJ2-5, with a weak D call TRBD1 (5 bases). V was cut by 5 bases and J by 5 bases, with 12 bases left in between. Germline V gene sequence: CDR1 SEHNR, CDR2 FQNEAQ (reference sequence). The CDR3 loop spans 13 amino acids. This chain's CDR3 is CASSEMGRETQYF. The CDR3 DNA reads as TGTGCCAGCAGCGAGATGGGGCGGGAGACCCAGTACTTC.